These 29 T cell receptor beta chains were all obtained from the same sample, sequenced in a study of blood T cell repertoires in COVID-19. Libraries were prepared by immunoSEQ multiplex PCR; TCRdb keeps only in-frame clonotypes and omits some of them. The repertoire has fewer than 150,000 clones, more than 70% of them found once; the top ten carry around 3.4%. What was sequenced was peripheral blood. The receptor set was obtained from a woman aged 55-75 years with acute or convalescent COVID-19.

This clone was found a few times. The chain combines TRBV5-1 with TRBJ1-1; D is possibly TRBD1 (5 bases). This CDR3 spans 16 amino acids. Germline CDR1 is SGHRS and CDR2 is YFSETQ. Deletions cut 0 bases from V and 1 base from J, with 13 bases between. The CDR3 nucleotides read TGCGCCAGCAGCTTGGGATGGGGCCCTGCGAACACTGAAGCTTTCTTT. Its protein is CASSLGWGPANTEAFF.

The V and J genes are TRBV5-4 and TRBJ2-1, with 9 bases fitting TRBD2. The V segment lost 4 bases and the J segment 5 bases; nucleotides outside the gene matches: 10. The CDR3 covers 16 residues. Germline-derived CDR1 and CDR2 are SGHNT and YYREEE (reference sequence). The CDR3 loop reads CASSVTGTSRNNEQFF. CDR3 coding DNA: TGTGCCAGCAGCGTTACCGGGACTAGCAGAAACAATGAGCAGTTCTTC.

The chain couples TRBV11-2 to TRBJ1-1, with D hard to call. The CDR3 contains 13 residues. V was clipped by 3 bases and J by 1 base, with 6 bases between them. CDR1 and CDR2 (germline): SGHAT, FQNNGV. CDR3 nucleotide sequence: TGTGCCAGCAGCTTTACACCGAACACTGAAGCTTTCTTT. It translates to CASSFTPNTEAFF.

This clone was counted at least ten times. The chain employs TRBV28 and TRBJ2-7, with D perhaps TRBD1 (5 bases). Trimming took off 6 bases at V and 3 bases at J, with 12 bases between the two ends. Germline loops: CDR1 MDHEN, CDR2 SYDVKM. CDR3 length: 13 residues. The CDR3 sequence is CASRGPGYYEQYV. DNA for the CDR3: TGTGCCAGCAGGGGTCCAGGGTACTACGAGCAGTACGTC.

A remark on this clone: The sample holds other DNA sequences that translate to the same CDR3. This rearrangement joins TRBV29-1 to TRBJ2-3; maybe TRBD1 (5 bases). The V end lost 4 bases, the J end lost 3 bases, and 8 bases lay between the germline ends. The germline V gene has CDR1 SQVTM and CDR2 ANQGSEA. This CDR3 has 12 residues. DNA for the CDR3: TGCAGCGTTGGGCAGGGTACAGATACGCAGTATTTT. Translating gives CSVGQGTDTQYF.

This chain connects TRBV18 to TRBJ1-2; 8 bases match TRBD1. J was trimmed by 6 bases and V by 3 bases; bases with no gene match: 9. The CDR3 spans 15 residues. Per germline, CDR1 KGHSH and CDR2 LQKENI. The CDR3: CASSPQTSGGDGYTF. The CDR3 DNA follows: TGTGCCAGCTCACCCCAAACCTCAGGGGGCGATGGCTACACCTTC.

The CDR3 region is CASSPRDSATDTQYF. The DNA of the CDR3 is TGTGCCAGCAGTCCCCGAGACAGCGCAACAGATACGCAGTATTTT. J is TRBJ2-3 and V is TRBV27, with a weak D call TRBD1 (5 bases). Germline assignment: CDR1 MNHEY and CDR2 SMNVEV (reference sequence). This CDR3 comprises 15 residues. Trimming took 5 bases from V and 3 from J, leaving 15 bases between them.

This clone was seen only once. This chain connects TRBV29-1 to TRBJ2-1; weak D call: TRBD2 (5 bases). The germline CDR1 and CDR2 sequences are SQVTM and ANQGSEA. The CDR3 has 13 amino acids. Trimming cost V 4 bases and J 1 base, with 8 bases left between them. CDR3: CSVVGGSYNEQFF. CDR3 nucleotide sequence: TGCAGCGTTGTAGGCGGGTCCTACAATGAGCAGTTCTTC.

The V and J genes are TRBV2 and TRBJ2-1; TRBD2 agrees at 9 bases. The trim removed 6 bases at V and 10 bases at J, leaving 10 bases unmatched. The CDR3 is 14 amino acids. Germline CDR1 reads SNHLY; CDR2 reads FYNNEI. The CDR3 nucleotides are TGTGCCAGCAGAAGACTAGCGGAGTGGGTCGAGCAGTTCTTC. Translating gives CASRRLAEWVEQFF. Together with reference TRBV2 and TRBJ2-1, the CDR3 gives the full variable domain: EPEVTQTPSHQVTQMGQEVILRCVPISNHLYFYWYRQILGQKVEFLVSFYNNEISEKSEIFDDQFSVERPDGSNFTLKIRSTKLEDSAMYFCASRRLAEWVEQFFGPGTRLTVL.

The CDR3 coding sequence is TGTGCCAGCAGCTTAGGGCAGCGGGTCTACGAGCAGTACGTC. It specifies CASSLGQRVYEQYV. The chain is built from TRBV7-8 and TRBJ2-7; D possibly corresponds to TRBD2 (6 bases). Trimming cost V 1 base and J 3 bases, with 10 bases left between them. Germline assignment: CDR1 SGHVS and CDR2 FQNEAQ. This CDR3 contains 14 residues.

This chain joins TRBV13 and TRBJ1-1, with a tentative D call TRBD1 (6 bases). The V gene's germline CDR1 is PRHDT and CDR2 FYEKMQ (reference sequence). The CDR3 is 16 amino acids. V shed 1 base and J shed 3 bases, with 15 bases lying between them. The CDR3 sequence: CASSLAHRVAHTEAFF. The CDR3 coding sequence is TGTGCCAGCAGCTTAGCTCACAGGGTTGCCCACACTGAAGCTTTCTTT. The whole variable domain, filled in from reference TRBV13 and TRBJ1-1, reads AAGVIQSPRHLIKEKRETATLKCYPIPRHDTVYWYQQGPGQDPQFLISFYEKMQSDKGSIPDRFSAQQFSDYHSELNMSSLELGDSALYFCASSLAHRVAHTEAFFGQGTRLTVV.

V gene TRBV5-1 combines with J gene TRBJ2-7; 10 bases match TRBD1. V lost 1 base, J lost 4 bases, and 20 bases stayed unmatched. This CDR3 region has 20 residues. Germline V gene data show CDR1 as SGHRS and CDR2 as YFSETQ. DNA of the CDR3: TGCGCCAGCAGCTTGCGCCCGGCTGGTTGGGACAGGGGAATAGAATACGAGCAGTACGTC. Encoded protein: CASSLRPAGWDRGIEYEQYV.

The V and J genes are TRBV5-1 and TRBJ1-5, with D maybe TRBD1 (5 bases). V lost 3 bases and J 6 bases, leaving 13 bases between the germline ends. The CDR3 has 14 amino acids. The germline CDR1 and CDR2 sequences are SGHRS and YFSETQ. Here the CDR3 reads CASSSGGGGQPQHF. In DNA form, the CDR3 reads TGCGCCAGCAGCTCTGGGGGGGGAGGTCAGCCCCAGCATTTT. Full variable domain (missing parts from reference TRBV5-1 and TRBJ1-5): KAGVTQTPRYLIKTRGQQVTLSCSPISGHRSVSWYQQTPGQGLQFLFEYFSETQRNKGNFPGRFSGRQFSNSRSEMNVSTLELGDSALYLCASSSGGGGQPQHFGDGTRLSIL.

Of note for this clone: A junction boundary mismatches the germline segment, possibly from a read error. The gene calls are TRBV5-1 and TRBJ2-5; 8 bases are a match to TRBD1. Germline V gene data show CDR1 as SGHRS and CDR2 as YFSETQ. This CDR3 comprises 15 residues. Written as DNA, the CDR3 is TGCGCCAGCAGTGAAGGACAGGGTGGAGGAGAGGCCCAGTACTTC. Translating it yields CASSEGQGGGEAQYF.

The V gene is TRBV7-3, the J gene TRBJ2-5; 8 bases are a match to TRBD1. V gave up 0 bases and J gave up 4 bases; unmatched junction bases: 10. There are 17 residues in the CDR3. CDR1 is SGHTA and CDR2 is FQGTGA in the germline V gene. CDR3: CASSLTAQGAGGETQYF. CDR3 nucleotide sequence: TGTGCCAGCAGCTTAACAGCGCAGGGGGCCGGGGGAGAGACCCAGTACTTC. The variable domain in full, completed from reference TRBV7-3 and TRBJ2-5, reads GAGVSQTPSNKVTEKGKYVELRCDPISGHTALYWYRQSLGQGPEFLIYFQGTGAADDSGLPNDRFFAVRPEGSVSTLKIQRTERGDSAVYLCASSLTAQGAGGETQYFGPGTRLLVL.

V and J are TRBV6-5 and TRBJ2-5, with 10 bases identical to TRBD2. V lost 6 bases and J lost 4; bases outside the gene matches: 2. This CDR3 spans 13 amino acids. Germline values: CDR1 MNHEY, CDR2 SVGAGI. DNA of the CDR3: TGTGCCAGCAGCCGACTAGCGGGAGAGACCCAGTACTTC. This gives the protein CASSRLAGETQYF.

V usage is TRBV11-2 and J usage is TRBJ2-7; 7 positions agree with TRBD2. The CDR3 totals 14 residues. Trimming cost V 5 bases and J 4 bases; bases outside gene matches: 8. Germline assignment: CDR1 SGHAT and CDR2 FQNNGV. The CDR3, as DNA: TGTGCCAGCAGCCTGAGGCTAGCGGAGTACGAGCAGTACTTC. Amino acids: CASSLRLAEYEQYF.

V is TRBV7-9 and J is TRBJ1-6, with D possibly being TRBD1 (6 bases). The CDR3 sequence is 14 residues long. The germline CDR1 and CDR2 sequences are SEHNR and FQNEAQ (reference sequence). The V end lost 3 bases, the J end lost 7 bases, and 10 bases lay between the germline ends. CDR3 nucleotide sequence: TGTGCCAGCAGCTTGGCGGGGGCGAATTCACCCCTCCACTTT. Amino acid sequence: CASSLAGANSPLHF.

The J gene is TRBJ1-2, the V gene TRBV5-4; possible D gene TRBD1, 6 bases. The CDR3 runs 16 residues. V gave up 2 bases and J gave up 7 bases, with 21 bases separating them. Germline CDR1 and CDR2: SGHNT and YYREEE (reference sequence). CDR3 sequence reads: CASSLEQGRIRSGYTF. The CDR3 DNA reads TGTGCCAGCAGCTTAGAACAGGGAAGAATAAGAAGTGGCTACACCTTC.

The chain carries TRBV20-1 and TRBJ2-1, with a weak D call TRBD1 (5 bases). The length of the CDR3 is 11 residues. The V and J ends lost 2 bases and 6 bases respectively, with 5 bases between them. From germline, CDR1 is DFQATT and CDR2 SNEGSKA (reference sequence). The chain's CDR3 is CSARRGNEQFF. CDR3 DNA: TGCAGTGCTAGAAGGGGCAATGAGCAGTTCTTC.

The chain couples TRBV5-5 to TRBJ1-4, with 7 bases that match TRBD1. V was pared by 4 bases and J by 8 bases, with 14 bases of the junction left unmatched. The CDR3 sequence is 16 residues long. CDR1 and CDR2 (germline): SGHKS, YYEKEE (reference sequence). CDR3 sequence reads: CASSPSTGVVWEKLFF. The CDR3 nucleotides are TGTGCCAGCAGCCCGTCTACAGGGGTAGTTTGGGAAAAACTGTTTTTT. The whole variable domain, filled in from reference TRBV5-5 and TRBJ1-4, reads DAGVTQSPTHLIKTRGQQVTLRCSPISGHKSVSWYQQVLGQGPQFIFQYYEKEERGRGNFPDRFSARQFPNYSSELNVNALLLGDSALYLCASSPSTGVVWEKLFFGSGTQLSVL.

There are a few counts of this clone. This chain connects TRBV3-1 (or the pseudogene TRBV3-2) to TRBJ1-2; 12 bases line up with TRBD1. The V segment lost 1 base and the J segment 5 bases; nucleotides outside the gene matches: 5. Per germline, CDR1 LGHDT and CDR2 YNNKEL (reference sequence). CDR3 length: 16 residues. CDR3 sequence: CASSQAGTGGRYGYTF. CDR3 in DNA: TGTGCCAGCAGCCAAGCTGGGACAGGGGGCCGATATGGCTACACCTTC.

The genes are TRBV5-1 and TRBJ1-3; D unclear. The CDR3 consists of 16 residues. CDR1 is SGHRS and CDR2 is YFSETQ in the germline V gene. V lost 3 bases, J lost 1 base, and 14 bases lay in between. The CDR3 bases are TGCGCCAGCAGCTGGCAGGAGGGTCATTCTGGAAACACCATATATTTT. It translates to CASSWQEGHSGNTIYF.

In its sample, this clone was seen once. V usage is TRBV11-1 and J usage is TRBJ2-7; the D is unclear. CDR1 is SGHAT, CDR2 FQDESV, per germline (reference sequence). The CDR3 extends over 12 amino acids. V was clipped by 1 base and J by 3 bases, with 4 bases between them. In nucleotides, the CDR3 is TGTGCCAGCAGCTTAGACGGCTACGAGCAGTACGTC. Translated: CASSLDGYEQYV.

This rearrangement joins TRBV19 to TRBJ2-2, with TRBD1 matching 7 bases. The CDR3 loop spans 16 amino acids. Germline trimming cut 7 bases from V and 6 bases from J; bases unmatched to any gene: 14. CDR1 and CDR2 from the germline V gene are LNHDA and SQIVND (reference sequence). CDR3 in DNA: TGTGCCAGTACTTATAAGACAGGGAACTACGCCGGGGAGCTGTTTTTT. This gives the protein CASTYKTGNYAGELFF.

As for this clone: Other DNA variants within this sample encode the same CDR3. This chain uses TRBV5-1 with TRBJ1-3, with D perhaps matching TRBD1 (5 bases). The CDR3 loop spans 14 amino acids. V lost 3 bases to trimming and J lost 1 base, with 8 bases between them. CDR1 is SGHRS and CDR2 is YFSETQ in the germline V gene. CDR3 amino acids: CASSWQGSGNTIYF. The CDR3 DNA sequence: TGCGCCAGCAGCTGGCAGGGTTCTGGAAACACCATATATTTT.

CDR3 in DNA: TGTGCCACCAGTGATTTGAACGGGAGGGCGGAAGAGACCCAGTACTTC. The encoded protein is CATSDLNGRAEETQYF. V is TRBV24-1 and J is TRBJ2-5; 8 bases align to TRBD2. The V segment lost 0 bases and the J segment 3 bases; nucleotides outside the gene matches: 5. Germline V gene sequence: CDR1 KGHDR, CDR2 SFDVKD. This CDR3 region has 16 residues.

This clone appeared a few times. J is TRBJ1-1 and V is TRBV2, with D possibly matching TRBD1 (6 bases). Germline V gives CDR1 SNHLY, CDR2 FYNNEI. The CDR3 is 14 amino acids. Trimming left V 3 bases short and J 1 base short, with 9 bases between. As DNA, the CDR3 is TGTGCCAGCAGTGAGTTAGGGGGGAACACTGAAGCTTTCTTT. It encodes CASSELGGNTEAFF.

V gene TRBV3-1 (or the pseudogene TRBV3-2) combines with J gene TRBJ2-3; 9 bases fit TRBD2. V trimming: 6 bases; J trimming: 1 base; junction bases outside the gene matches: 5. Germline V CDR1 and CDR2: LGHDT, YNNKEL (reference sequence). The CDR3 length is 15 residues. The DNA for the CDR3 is TGTGCCAGCAGGGAGGCGGGAGGGGGCACAGATACGCAGTATTTT. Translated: CASREAGGGTDTQYF.